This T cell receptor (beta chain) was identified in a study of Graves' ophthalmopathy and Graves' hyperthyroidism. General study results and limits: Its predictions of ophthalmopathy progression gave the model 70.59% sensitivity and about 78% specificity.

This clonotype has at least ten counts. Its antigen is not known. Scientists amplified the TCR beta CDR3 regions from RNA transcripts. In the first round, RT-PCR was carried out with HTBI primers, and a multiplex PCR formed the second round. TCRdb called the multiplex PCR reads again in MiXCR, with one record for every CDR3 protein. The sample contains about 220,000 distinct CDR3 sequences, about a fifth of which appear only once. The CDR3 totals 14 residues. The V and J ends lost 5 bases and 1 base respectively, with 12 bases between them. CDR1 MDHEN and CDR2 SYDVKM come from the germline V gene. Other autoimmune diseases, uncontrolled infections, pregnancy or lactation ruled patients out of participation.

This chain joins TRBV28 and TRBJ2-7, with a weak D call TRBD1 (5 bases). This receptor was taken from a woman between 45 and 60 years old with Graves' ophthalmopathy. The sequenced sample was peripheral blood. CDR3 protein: CASSHRSASYEQYF. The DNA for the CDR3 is TGTGCCAGCAGTCACAGGTCCGCATCCTACGAGCAGTACTTC.